A selection of T cell receptor beta chains follows, all from one sample in a study of regulatory T cells in long-lasting Graves disease. TCRdb re-derived calls from the multiplex PCR reads in MiXCR, one entry per CDR3 protein. This repertoire shows 450,000 to 700,000 distinct CDR3 sequences, 13% found once; its top ten account for 10%. The sample was also linked to a second study, of T cells in Graves' hyperthyroidism and ophthalmopathy.

The sample consisted of peripheral blood mononuclear cells (PBMCs), taken at new diagnosis, from a patient treated with antithyroid drugs. These receptors came from a man aged 25-45 years with Graves disease. The CDR3 runs from the conserved cysteine through the conserved F or W. The D gene is left open where the match is weak. Rows may omit the clone size; those that give it use once, few, many or a size class.

J	size	V	D	CDR3	DNA
TRBJ2-6	many	TRBV6-1	-	CASSPARVESSGANVLTF	TGTGCCAGCAGTCCAGCCAGGGTCGAGAGCTCTGGGGCCAACGTCCTGACTTTC
TRBJ2-4	few	TRBV7-2	TRBD2	CASSFPGAAGGAKNIQYF	TGTGCCAGCAGCTTCCCGGGGGCCGCGGGAGGAGCCAAAAACATTCAGTACTTC
TRBJ2-1	-	TRBV20-1	-	CSASAGADEQFF	TGCAGTGCTAGCGCCGGGGCTGATGAGCAGTTCTTC
TRBJ2-5	-	TRBV18	TRBD1	CASSPTGVGVTQYF	TGTGCCAGCTCACCGACAGGGGTCGGGGTGACCCAGTACTTC
TRBJ2-7	many	TRBV2	-	CASRSDSPPYEQYF	TGTGCCAGCAGATCGGACAGTCCTCCCTACGAGCAGTACTTC
TRBJ2-3	many	TRBV20-1	-	CSAIPSDTDTQYF	TGCAGTGCCATCCCTAGCGACACAGATACGCAGTATTTT
TRBJ2-5	many	TRBV6-1	-	CASSGQRETQYF	TGTGCCAGCAGTGGACAGCGGGAGACCCAGTACTTC
TRBJ2-6	many	TRBV29-1	-	CSVEAGANVLTF	TGCAGCGTTGAGGCTGGGGCCAACGTCCTGACTTTC
TRBJ2-5	many	TRBV20-1	-	CSTTVGPQETQYF	TGCAGTACCACCGTAGGCCCCCAAGAGACCCAGTACTTC
TRBJ1-2	few	TRBV15	TRBD1	CATSASSGGYGYTF	TGTGCCACCAGCGCTTCTTCAGGGGGGTATGGCTACACCTTC
TRBJ2-6	many	TRBV10-3	TRBD1	CAISERGDRAGANVLTF	TGTGCCATCAGTGAGCGAGGGGACAGGGCTGGGGCCAACGTCCTGACTTTC
TRBJ2-7	-	TRBV6-1	TRBD1	CASISGQGSHEQYF	TGTGCCAGCATCTCAGGACAGGGGTCTCACGAGCAGTACTTC
TRBJ2-1	many	TRBV5-1	-	CASTEDGSYNEQFF	TGCGCCAGCACCGAAGACGGATCCTACAATGAGCAGTTCTTC
TRBJ2-7	many	TRBV5-6	-	CASKFGAGTYEQYF	TGTGCCAGCAAGTTCGGGGCGGGAACCTACGAGCAGTACTTC
TRBJ1-6	many	TRBV20-1	-	CSPAGPPNSPLHF	TGCAGCCCCGCGGGCCCTCCTAATTCACCCCTCCACTTT
TRBJ2-7	few	TRBV3-1	-	CASSSPGLSSCEQYF	TGTGCCAGCAGTTCCCCGGGATTAAGCTCCTGCGAGCAGTACTTC
TRBJ2-3	-	TRBV20-1	-	CSADLGGHTDTQYF	TGCAGTGCTGACCTTGGAGGCCACACAGATACGCAGTATTTT
TRBJ2-3	-	TRBV10-3	TRBD2	CAIGGERESTDTQYF	TGTGCCATCGGCGGGGAGCGGGAGAGCACAGATACGCAGTATTTT
TRBJ1-1	many	TRBV20-1	-	CSARPLYRLMNTEAFF	TGCAGTGCTAGGCCCCTCTACCGGCTGATGAACACTGAAGCTTTCTTT
TRBJ2-5	few	TRBV24-1	TRBD1	CATSDPTPGQGQETQYF	TGTGCCACCAGTGACCCCACACCGGGACAGGGACAAGAGACCCAGTACTTC
TRBJ2-3	many	TRBV5-1	TRBD1	CASSLSQGAFTDTQYF	TGCGCCAGCAGCTTGAGCCAGGGGGCTTTCACAGATACGCAGTATTTT
TRBJ2-7	many	TRBV9	-	CASSAGSNRVYEQYF	TGTGCCAGCAGCGCGGGATCCAACAGGGTCTACGAGCAGTACTTC
TRBJ1-1	few	TRBV7-9	-	CASRPQGMGMNTEAFF	TGTGCCAGCAGGCCCCAGGGGATGGGTATGAACACTGAAGCTTTCTTT
TRBJ2-1	many	TRBV24-1	-	CATSEDEGGRPHNEQFF	TGTGCCACCAGTGAGGACGAGGGAGGACGGCCTCACAATGAGCAGTTCTTC
TRBJ2-1	many	TRBV5-1	TRBD2	CASSSGLAGNEQFF	TGCGCCAGCAGCTCGGGACTAGCGGGTAATGAGCAGTTCTTC
TRBJ1-5	many	TRBV20-1	TRBD1	CSARDGTDDSNQPQHF	TGCAGTGCTAGAGATGGGACAGACGATAGCAATCAGCCCCAGCATTTT
TRBJ2-1	-	TRBV18	-	CASSPPEGVGGEQFF	TGTGCCAGCTCACCACCTGAAGGCGTGGGGGGTGAGCAGTTCTTC
TRBJ1-1	many	TRBV6-1	-	CASLGRLNTEAFF	TGTGCCAGCCTGGGCCGGTTGAACACTGAAGCTTTCTTT
TRBJ2-1	many	TRBV9	TRBD2	CASSVGLAGLNEQFF	TGTGCCAGCAGCGTCGGACTAGCGGGCCTAAATGAGCAGTTCTTC
TRBJ2-7	many	TRBV20-1	-	CSASRTLSYEQYF	TGCAGTGCCTCCCGGACCCTCTCCTACGAGCAGTACTTC
TRBJ2-7	few	TRBV6-1	-	CASRQGGEQYF	TGTGCCAGCCGCCAAGGTGGCGAGCAGTACTTC
TRBJ1-4	-	TRBV5-1	-	CASSLEGQTNEKLFF	TGCGCCAGCAGCTTGGAGGGGCAGACTAATGAAAAACTGTTTTTT
TRBJ2-3	-	TRBV9	-	CASSVAGYTDTQYF	TGTGCCAGCAGCGTAGCGGGCTACACAGATACGCAGTATTTT
TRBJ1-5	-	TRBV12-3/TRBV12-4	TRBD1	CASSVGTGARGQPQHF	TGTGCCAGCAGTGTAGGTACAGGGGCCCGGGGACAGCCCCAGCATTTT
TRBJ2-3	-	TRBV20-1	-	CSASQGRVGTDTQYF	TGCAGTGCTTCCCAGGGAAGGGTCGGCACAGATACGCAGTATTTT
TRBJ1-2	many	TRBV7-2	-	CASSIEGYYGYTF	TGTGCCAGCAGCATCGAAGGATACTATGGCTACACCTTC
TRBJ2-5	many	TRBV2	-	CASSESTVQETQYF	TGTGCCAGCAGTGAATCGACAGTGCAAGAGACCCAGTACTTC
TRBJ2-7	-	TRBV6-1	-	CASSEVHRDEQYF	TGTGCCAGCAGTGAAGTACACAGGGACGAGCAGTACTTC
TRBJ2-7	many	TRBV6-1	TRBD2	CASPREGEQYF	TGTGCCTCCCCAAGGGAGGGCGAGCAGTACTTC
TRBJ1-4	-	TRBV6-2/TRBV6-3	-	CASRDNSNEKLFF	TGTGCCAGTCGGGACAATTCTAATGAAAAACTGTTTTTT
TRBJ1-6	-	TRBV18	-	CASSPDAMGSPLHF	TGTGCCAGCTCACCTGACGCCATGGGCTCACCCCTCCACTTT
TRBJ2-3	many	TRBV15	-	CATSRDLGGGLADTQYF	TGTGCCACCAGCAGAGATCTCGGAGGGGGCCTCGCGGATACGCAGTATTTT
TRBJ2-2	-	TRBV10-1	-	CASSDRHTGELFF	TGCGCCAGCTCTGACAGGCACACCGGGGAGCTGTTTTTT
TRBJ1-1	few	TRBV30	-	CAWTTGLNTEAFF	TGTGCCTGGACTACGGGTCTGAACACTGAAGCTTTCTTT
TRBJ2-1	many	TRBV6-4	TRBD2	CASSEGLAGVNEQFF	TGTGCCAGCAGTGAAGGGCTAGCGGGAGTGAATGAGCAGTTCTTC